This T cell receptor beta chain was sequenced for a study of identical twins. Study observations and caveats: Abundant cord blood beta clonotypes carried fewer insertions; memory repertoires showed none. Its conclusions, products of cross-sectional statistical analysis, did not come from following the same donors. Models underpredicted monozygotic twin sharing of out-of-frame TCR alpha.

Looked up from germline, CDR1 is SGHRS and CDR2 is YFSETQ. V dropped 4 bases and J dropped 0 bases, with 10 bases sitting between them. The CDR3 has 14 residues. Each CDR3 protein gets one entry after TCRdb re-called the 5' RACE reads with MiXCR. This sample has 500,000 to 550,000 distinct CDR3 sequences, with about 22% found just once. Points on this clonotype: The antigen is unknown.

This same sample was also part of a study on yellow fever vaccine responses in identical twins. According to that study: Twins reportedly mounted vaccine T cell responses that seemed partly convergent, partly personalized.

The sequencing sample was made of CD4+ T cells sorted from blood. The TCR comes from a woman between 18 and 30 years old in good health. The chain carries TRBV5-1 and TRBJ1-1, with D maybe TRBD1 (5 bases). CDR3: CASSVGGVNTEAFF. In nucleotides, the CDR3 is TGCGCCAGCAGCGTTGGGGGAGTGAACACTGAAGCTTTCTTT. The full variable domain, its missing parts supplied by reference TRBV5-1 and TRBJ1-1, is KAGVTQTPRYLIKTRGQQVTLSCSPISGHRSVSWYQQTPGQGLQFLFEYFSETQRNKGNFPGRFSGRQFSNSRSEMNVSTLELGDSALYLCASSVGGVNTEAFFGQGTRLTVV.